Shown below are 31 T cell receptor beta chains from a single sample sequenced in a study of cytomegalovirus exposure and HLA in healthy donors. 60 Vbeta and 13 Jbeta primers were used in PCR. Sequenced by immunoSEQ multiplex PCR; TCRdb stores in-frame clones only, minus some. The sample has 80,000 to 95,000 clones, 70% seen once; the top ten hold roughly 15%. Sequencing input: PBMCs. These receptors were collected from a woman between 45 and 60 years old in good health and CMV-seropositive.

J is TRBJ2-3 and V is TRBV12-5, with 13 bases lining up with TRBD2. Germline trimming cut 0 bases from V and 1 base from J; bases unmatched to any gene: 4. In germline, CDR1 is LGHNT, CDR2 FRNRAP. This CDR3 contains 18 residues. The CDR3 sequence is CASGLVQGLAGGTDTQYF. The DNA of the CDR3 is TGTGCTAGTGGTTTGGTACAAGGACTAGCGGGAGGCACAGATACGCAGTATTTT.

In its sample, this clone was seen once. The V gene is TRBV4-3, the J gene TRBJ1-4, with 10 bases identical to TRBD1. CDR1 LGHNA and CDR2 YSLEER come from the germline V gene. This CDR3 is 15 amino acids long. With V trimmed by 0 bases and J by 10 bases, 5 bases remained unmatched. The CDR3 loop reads CASSQDVGQGRKLFF. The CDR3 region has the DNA TGCGCCAGCAGCCAAGATGTGGGACAGGGGAGAAAACTGTTTTTT.

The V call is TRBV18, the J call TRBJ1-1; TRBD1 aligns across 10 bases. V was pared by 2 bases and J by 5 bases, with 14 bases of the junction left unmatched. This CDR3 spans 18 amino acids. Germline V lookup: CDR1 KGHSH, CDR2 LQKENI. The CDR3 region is CASSPGGTGETGWTEAFF. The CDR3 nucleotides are TGTGCCAGCTCACCAGGTGGGACAGGGGAAACGGGTTGGACTGAAGCTTTCTTT.

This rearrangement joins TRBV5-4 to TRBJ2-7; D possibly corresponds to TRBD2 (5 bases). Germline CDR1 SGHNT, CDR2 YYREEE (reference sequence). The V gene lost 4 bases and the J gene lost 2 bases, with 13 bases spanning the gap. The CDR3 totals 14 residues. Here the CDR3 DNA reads TGTGCCAGCAGCGCCTACACTAGTGCCTACGAGCAGTACTTC. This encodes CASSAYTSAYEQYF.

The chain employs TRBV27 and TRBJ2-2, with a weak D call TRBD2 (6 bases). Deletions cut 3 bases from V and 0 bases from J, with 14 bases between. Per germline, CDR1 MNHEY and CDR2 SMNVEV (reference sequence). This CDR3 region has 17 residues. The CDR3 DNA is TGTGCCAGCAGTTTTAGGCGGGGCAGCACGAACACCGGGGAGCTGTTTTTT. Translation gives CASSFRRGSTNTGELFF.

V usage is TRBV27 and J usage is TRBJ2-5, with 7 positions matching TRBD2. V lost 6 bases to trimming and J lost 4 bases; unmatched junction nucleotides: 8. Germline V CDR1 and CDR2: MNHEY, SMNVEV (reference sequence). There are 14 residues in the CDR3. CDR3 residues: CASRRAGELETQYF. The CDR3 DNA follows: TGTGCCAGCAGACGGGCGGGAGAATTAGAGACCCAGTACTTC.

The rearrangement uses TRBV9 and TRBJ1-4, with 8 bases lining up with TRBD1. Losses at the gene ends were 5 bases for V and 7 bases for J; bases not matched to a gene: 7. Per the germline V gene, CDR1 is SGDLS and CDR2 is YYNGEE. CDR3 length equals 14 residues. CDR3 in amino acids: CASSKGTGLEKLFF. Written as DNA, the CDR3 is TGTGCCAGCAGTAAGGGGACAGGCCTTGAAAAACTGTTTTTT.

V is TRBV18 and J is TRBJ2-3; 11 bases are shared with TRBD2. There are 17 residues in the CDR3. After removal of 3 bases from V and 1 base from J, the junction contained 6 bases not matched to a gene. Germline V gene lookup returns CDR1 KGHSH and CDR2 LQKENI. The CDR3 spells CASSPSGRAQGTDTQYF. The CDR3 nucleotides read TGTGCCAGCTCACCTAGCGGGAGGGCCCAAGGCACAGATACGCAGTATTTT.

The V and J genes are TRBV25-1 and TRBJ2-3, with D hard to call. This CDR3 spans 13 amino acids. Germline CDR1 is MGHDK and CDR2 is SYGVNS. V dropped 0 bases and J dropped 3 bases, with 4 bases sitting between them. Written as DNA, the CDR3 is TGTGCCAGCAGTGAATACGGGACAGATACGCAGTATTTT. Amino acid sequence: CASSEYGTDTQYF.

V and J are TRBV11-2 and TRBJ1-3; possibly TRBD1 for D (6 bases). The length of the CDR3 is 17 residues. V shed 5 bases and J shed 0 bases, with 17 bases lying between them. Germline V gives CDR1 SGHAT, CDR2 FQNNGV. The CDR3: CASSRTGFSSSGNTIYF. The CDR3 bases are TGTGCCAGCAGCCGTACAGGGTTTTCTAGCTCTGGAAACACCATATATTTT.

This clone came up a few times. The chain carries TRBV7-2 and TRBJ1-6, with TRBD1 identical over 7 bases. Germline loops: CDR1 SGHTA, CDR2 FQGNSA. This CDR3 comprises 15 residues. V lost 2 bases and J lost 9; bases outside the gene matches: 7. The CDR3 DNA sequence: TGTGCCAGCAGCTTAAAGACAGGGATAGGTTCACCCCTCCACTTT. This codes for CASSLKTGIGSPLHF.

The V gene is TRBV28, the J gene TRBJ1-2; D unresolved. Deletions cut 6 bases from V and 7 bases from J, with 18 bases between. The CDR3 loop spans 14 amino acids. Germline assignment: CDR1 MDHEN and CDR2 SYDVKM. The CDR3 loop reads CASSFETQTGGYTF. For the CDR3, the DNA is TGTGCCAGCAGCTTCGAGACCCAAACGGGTGGCTACACCTTC.

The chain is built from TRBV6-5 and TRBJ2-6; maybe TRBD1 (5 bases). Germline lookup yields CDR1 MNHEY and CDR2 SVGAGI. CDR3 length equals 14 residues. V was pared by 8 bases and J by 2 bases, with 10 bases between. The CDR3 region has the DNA TGTGCCAGCCGGACCAGGGCTGGGGCCAACGTCCTGACTTTC. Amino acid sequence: CASRTRAGANVLTF.

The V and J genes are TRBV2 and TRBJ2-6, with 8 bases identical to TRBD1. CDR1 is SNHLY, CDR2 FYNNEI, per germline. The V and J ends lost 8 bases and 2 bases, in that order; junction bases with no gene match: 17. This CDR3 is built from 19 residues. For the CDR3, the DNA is TGTGCCAGCGGCTTACGCCCGGGACAGGTACCCACTGGGGCCAACGTCCTGACTTTC. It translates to CASGLRPGQVPTGANVLTF.

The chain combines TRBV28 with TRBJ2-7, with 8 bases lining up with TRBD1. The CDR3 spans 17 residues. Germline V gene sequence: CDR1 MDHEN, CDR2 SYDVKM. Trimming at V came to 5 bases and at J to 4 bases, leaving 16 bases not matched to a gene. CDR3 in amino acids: CASSPPVGQGGRYEQYF. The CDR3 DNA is TGTGCCAGCAGTCCGCCTGTTGGACAGGGAGGCAGGTACGAGCAGTACTTC.

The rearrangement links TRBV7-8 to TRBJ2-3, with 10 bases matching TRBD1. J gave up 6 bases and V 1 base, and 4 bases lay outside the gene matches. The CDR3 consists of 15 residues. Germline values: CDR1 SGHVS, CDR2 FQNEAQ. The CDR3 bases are TGTGCCAGCAGCTTAGGGACAGGGGGTAGTGATACGCAGTATTTT. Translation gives CASSLGTGGSDTQYF.

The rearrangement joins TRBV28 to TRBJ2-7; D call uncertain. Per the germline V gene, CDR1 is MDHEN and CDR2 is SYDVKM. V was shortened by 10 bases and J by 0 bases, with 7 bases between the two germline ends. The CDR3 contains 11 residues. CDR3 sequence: CATLGSYEQYF. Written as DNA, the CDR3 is TGTGCCACCCTCGGCTCCTACGAGCAGTACTTC. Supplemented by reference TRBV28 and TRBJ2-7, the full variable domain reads DVKVTQSSRYLVKRTGEKVFLECVQDMDHENMFWYRQDPGLGLRLIYFSYDVKMKEKGDIPEGYSVSREKKERFSLILESASTNQTSMYLCATLGSYEQYFGPGTRLTVT.

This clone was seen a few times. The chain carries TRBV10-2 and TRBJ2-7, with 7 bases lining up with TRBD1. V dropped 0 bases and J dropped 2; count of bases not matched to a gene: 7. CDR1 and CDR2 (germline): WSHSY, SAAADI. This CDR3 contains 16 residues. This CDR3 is CASSESPTGIPYEQYF. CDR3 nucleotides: TGCGCCAGCAGTGAGTCTCCGACAGGGATTCCCTACGAGCAGTACTTC.

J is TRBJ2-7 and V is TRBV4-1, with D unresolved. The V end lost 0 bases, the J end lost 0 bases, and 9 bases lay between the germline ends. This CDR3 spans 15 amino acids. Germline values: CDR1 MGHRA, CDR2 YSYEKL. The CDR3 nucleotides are TGCGCCAGCAGCCAAGAAACCGCCAGCTCCTACGAGCAGTACTTC. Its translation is CASSQETASSYEQYF.

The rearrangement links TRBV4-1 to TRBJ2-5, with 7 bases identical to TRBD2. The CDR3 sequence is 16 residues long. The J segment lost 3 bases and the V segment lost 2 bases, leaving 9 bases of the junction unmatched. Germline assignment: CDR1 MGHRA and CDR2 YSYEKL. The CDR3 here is CASSQRPDRGEETQYF. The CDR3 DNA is TGCGCCAGCAGCCAACGCCCGGACCGGGGGGAAGAGACCCAGTACTTC.

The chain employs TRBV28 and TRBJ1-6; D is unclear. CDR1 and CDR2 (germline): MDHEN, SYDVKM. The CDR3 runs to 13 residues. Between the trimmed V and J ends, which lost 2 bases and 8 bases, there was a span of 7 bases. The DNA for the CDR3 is TGTGCCAGCAGTTTACCCCCGTATTCACCCCTCCACTTT. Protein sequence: CASSLPPYSPLHF. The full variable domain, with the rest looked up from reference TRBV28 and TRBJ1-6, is DVKVTQSSRYLVKRTGEKVFLECVQDMDHENMFWYRQDPGLGLRLIYFSYDVKMKEKGDIPEGYSVSREKKERFSLILESASTNQTSMYLCASSLPPYSPLHFGNGTRLTVT.

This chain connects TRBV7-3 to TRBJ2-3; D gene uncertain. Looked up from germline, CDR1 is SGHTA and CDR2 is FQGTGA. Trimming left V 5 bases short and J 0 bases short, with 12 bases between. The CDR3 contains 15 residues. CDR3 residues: CASSPSRASTDTQYF. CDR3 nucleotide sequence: TGTGCCAGCAGCCCAAGTCGAGCCAGCACAGATACGCAGTATTTT.

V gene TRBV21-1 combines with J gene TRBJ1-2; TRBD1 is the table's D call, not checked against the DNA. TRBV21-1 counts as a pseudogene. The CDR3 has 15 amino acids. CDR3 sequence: CASSKDTAHPYGYTF. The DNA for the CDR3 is TGTGCCAGCAGCAAGGACACTGCCCACCCCTATGGCTACACCTTC.

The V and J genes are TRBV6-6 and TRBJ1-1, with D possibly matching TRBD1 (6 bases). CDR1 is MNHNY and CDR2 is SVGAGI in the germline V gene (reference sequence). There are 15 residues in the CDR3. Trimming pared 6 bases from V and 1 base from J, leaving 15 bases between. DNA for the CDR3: TGTGCCAGCAGATTACAGGGCTGGGGGAACACTGAAGCTTTCTTT. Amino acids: CASRLQGWGNTEAFF.

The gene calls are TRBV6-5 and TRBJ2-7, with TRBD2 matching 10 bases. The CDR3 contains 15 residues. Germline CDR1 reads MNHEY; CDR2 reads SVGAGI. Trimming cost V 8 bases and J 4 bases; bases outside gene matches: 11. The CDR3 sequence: CASGTLAGVGYEQYF. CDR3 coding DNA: TGTGCCAGCGGCACTCTAGCGGGAGTTGGGTACGAGCAGTACTTC.

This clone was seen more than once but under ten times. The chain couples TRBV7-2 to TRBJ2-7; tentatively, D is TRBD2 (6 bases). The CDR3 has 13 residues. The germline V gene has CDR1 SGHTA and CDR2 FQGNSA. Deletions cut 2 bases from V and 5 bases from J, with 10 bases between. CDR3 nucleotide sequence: TGTGCCAGCAGCTTATTGGGAGGAGACGAGCAGTACTTC. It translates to CASSLLGGDEQYF.

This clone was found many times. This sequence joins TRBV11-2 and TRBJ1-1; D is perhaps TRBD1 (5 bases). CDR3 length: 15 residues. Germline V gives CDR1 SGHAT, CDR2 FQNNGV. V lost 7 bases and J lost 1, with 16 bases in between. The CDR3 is CASTKPGDRNTEAFF. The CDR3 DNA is TGTGCCAGCACTAAACCGGGGGATAGGAACACTGAAGCTTTCTTT.

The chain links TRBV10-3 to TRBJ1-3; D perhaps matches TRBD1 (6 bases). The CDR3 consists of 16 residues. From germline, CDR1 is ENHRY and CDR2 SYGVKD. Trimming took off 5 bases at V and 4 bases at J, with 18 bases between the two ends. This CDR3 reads CAISSDSPNVGNTIYF. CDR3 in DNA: TGTGCCATCAGTTCGGACAGCCCGAATGTGGGAAACACCATATATTTT.

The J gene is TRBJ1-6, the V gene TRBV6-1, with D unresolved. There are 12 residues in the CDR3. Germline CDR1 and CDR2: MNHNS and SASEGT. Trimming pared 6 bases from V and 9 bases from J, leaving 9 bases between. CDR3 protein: CASSLRGSPLHF. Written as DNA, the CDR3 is TGTGCCAGCAGCCTAAGAGGTTCACCCCTCCACTTT.

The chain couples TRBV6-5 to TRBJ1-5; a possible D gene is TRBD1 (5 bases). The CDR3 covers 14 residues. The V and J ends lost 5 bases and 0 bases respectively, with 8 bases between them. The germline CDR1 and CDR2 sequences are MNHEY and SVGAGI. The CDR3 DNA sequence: TGTGCCAGCAGTCAGGGTTATAGCAATCAGCCCCAGCATTTT. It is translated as CASSQGYSNQPQHF.

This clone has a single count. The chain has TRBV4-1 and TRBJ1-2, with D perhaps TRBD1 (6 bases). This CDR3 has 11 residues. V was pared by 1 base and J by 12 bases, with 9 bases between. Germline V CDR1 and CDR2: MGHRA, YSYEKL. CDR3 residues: CASSQGGRDTF. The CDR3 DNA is TGCGCCAGCAGCCAAGGGGGGCGGGACACCTTC.